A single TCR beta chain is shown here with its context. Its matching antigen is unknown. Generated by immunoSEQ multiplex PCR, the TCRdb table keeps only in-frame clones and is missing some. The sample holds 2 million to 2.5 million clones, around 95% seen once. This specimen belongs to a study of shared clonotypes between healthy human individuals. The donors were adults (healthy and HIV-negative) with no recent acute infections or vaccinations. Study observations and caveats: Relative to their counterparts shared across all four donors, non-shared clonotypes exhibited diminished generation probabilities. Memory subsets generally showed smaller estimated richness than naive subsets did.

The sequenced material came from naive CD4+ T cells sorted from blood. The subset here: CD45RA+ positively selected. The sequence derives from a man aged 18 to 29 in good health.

The CDR3 region has the DNA TGTGCCAGCAGTCCTCGAAGCCCCTTGTGGGGCTACACCTTC. Amino acid sequence: CASSPRSPLWGYTF. The rearrangement links TRBV6-1 to TRBJ1-2; D ambiguous. Germline loops: CDR1 MNHNS, CDR2 SASEGT. The V gene lost 5 bases and the J gene lost 8 bases, with 18 bases spanning the gap. This CDR3 comprises 14 residues.